The present TCR beta chain was sequenced within a study of T-cell memory formation after mild COVID-19. Study conclusions and caveats: Largely, contracting CD4+ clones fell within CM and EM, and contracting CD8+ clones within EMRA. Whether second-wave clones peaking at day 37 were SARS-CoV-2 specific went unconfirmed. Cross-reactive memory appears to have joined, as suggested by some responding clones showing up in pre-infection memory.

TCRdb used MiXCR to reprocess the 5' RACE reads, holding one entry per CDR3 protein. The repertoire holds fewer than 150,000 distinct CDR3 sequences, with roughly 6.2% as singletons. This clonotype was seen at least ten times. Its target is unknown. The CDR3 is 13 residues long. The germline gives CDR1 SGHRS, CDR2 YFSETQ. V was cut by 5 bases and J by 3 bases, with 10 bases left in between. V gene TRBV5-1 combines with J gene TRBJ2-3; D remains unclear. The specimen sequenced was PBMCs or a T cell subset sorted from them (not recorded which). The sequence came from an adult woman who had mild COVID-19 (a few samples of this study predate the infection). Cell type and time point are not known. The CDR3 sequence is CASRLHQTDTQYF. For the CDR3, the DNA is TGCGCCAGCAGGTTGCATCAGACAGATACGCAGTATTTT.